Listed here is a single T cell receptor beta chain. This clone was counted between two and nine times. The antigen this receptor binds is unknown. No much larger clonotype is one base removed from it; base qualities were not supplied. The data stem from a study of metastatic and nonmetastatic thyroid tumors (dated by TCRdb to 2018 to 2020). About the full investigation: The researchers compared repertoires between peripheral blood samples and tumor or nodule tissue samples from patients with malignant or benign thyroid disease.

The library relied on PCR. Sequencing took place on an Illumina HiSeq 4000. High-throughput sequencing was used to profile the TCR beta-chain CDR3 region of every patient. In the source study's methods: A classifier to discriminate distant-metastatic papillary thyroid cancer patients was built from CDR3 differences across clinicopathological groups. The Shannon index was used to assess repertoire diversity, and the Morisita-Horn index was used to assess tumor-blood repertoire similarity. TCRdb passed the public sequencing reads through fastp at Q25 and MiXCR, retaining productive beta sequences. These V and J calls rely on TCRdb rather than the paper's analysis. The table for this sample lists approximately 10,000 clones; about 40% of them were counted only once. 20% to 25% of the sample is taken by the ten largest. The CDR3 starts with the cysteine, ends with the phenylalanine, and has 13 residues. Of the read, only the CDR3 DNA is kept; its 39 bases are in frame from base 1. For CDR1 and CDR2, the germline V gene lists SNHLY and FYNNEI. Compared with germline, V lacks 11 bases and J lacks 5 bases; bases without a gene match: 7.

No patient had received any treatment before thyroid surgery. Using T-cell receptor beta sequencing, the researchers looked back retrospectively at clinical samples from patients, gathered between about 2011 and 2019. Here is what the overall study found, with its caveats: TCR beta diversity was reported as significantly higher in malignant tumors than in benign nodules, in both blood and tumor samples.

This clonotype originated in a female donor with papillary thyroid cancer or a benign thyroid nodule (not recorded which). Some clones in this sample may be carry-over from other donors' samples. Sequenced input: tumor tissue. The chain is assembled from TRBV2 and TRBJ2-2, and 8 junction bases match TRBD2. CDR3 sequence: CAGGLAMTGELFF. The nucleotide sequence reads as follows: TGTGCCGGCGGACTAGCAATGACCGGGGAGCTGTTTTTT.